The 24 T cell receptor beta chains listed next were all sequenced from one sample in a study of CD8+CD57+ T cells in acquired aplastic anemia. Genomic DNA, serving as template, underwent TCR beta VDJ and CDR3 profiling. TCRdb reprocessed the reads with MiXCR, giving one entry per CDR3 protein. The data hold roughly 80,000 distinct CDR3 sequences, with about 45% observed a single time. Sequenced sample: sorted CD4+, CD8+, or CD8+CD57+ T cells (not recorded which) from PBMCs. These receptors came from a human donor in good health, serving as a control.

This clonotype was counted many times. V and J are TRBV20-1 and TRBJ1-1; no clear D gene. Germline V gene sequence: CDR1 DFQATT, CDR2 SNEGSKA (reference sequence). The CDR3 covers 14 residues. With 1 base removed from V and 1 base from J, the gap between germline ends came to 10 bases. CDR3 residues: CSARGLLGNTEAFF. The CDR3 bases are TGCAGTGCTAGAGGGCTCTTAGGGAACACTGAAGCTTTCTTT.

J is TRBJ2-1 and V is TRBV25-1; 8 bases are a match to TRBD2. Germline V lookup: CDR1 MGHDK, CDR2 SYGVNS. V trimming: 8 bases; J trimming: 2 bases; junction bases outside the gene matches: 8. This CDR3 region has 15 residues. The CDR3 coding sequence is TGTGCCAGCGGCTTCGGGGGGGGAACCTACAATGAGCAGTTCTTC. Protein product: CASGFGGGTYNEQFF.

This chain connects TRBV2 to TRBJ2-7; no firm D call. The CDR3 runs to 14 residues. Trimming pared 3 bases from V and 6 bases from J, leaving 15 bases between. Per germline, CDR1 SNHLY and CDR2 FYNNEI. The CDR3 region is CASSDSGSGLEQYF. The CDR3, as DNA: TGTGCCAGCAGTGATTCCGGGTCGGGCCTCGAGCAGTACTTC.

The chain recombines TRBV2 with TRBJ1-2; D not certain. Germline V gene lookup returns CDR1 SNHLY and CDR2 FYNNEI. Trimming took off 4 bases at V and 8 bases at J, with 17 bases between the two ends. The CDR3 length is 14 residues. CDR3 sequence reads: CASSGALTSTGYTF. The CDR3 coding sequence is TGTGCCAGCAGTGGGGCGCTAACCTCTACGGGCTACACCTTC.

This clonotype was seen many times. V usage is TRBV27 and J usage is TRBJ2-3; the match to TRBD2 covers 12 bases. The V gene end was trimmed by 2 bases and the J gene end by 6 bases; junction bases not matched to a gene: 6. This CDR3 has 16 amino acids. Germline values: CDR1 MNHEY, CDR2 SMNVEV (reference sequence). In nucleotides, the CDR3 is TGTGCCAGCAGTTTACTACTAGCGGGAGGACCGGATACGCAGTATTTT. This codes for CASSLLLAGGPDTQYF.

This clonotype was counted a few times. V usage is TRBV29-1 and J usage is TRBJ2-7; a possible D gene is TRBD1 (6 bases). The CDR3 has 11 amino acids. CDR1 is SQVTM and CDR2 is ANQGSEA in the germline V gene. V was clipped by 7 bases and J by 5 bases, with 12 bases between them. CDR3: CSGKQGNEQYF. The CDR3 DNA is TGCAGCGGCAAACAGGGTAACGAGCAGTACTTC.

This clonotype was seen only once. J is TRBJ1-6 and V is TRBV2, with D unclear. This CDR3 contains 11 residues. Germline assignment: CDR1 SNHLY and CDR2 FYNNEI. The V and J ends lost 3 bases and 15 bases respectively, with 9 bases between them. DNA for the CDR3: TGTGCCAGCAGTGATGGGCTGGACCTCCACTTT. Amino acid sequence: CASSDGLDLHF. Full variable domain (outside the CDR3, taken from reference TRBV2 and TRBJ1-6): EPEVTQTPSHQVTQMGQEVILRCVPISNHLYFYWYRQILGQKVEFLVSFYNNEISEKSEIFDDQFSVERPDGSNFTLKIRSTKLEDSAMYFCASSDGLDLHFGNGTRLTVT.

This clonotype occurred many times. V usage is TRBV12-3 or TRBV12-4 and J usage is TRBJ2-1; D is unclear. V was shortened by 3 bases and J by 3 bases, with 9 bases between the two germline ends. The CDR3 consists of 14 residues. CDR3 region: CASSLNTYYNEQFF. CDR3 in DNA: TGTGCCAGCAGTTTGAACACCTACTACAATGAGCAGTTCTTC.

The chain uses TRBV2 and TRBJ1-1; D gene ambiguous. There are 12 residues in the CDR3. Germline assignment: CDR1 SNHLY and CDR2 FYNNEI. V lost 5 bases and J lost 2, with 6 bases in between. The CDR3 DNA is TGTGCCAGCAGTAGAACCAACACTGAAGCTTTCTTT. Translating gives CASSRTNTEAFF.

The V gene is TRBV20-1, the J gene TRBJ1-6; no reliable D call. This CDR3 has 14 residues. Germline CDR1 reads DFQATT; CDR2 reads SNEGSKA (reference sequence). V lost 0 bases to trimming and J lost 8 bases, with 11 bases between them. The CDR3 coding sequence is TGCAGTGCTAGAGATGAGAGCGGACATTCACCCCTCCACTTT. Protein sequence: CSARDESGHSPLHF.

This clonotype was counted only a few times. V usage is TRBV6-5 and J usage is TRBJ2-5, with D possibly being TRBD1 (6 bases). Germline V CDR1 and CDR2: MNHEY, SVGAGI. The CDR3 is 15 amino acids. Trimming took off 2 bases at V and 5 bases at J, with 15 bases between the two ends. CDR3 DNA sequence: TGTGCCAGCAGTTACGGGCAGGGGCCCGCTGAGACCCAGTACTTC. Protein product: CASSYGQGPAETQYF.

This clonotype came up a few times. The chain recombines TRBV3-1 with TRBJ2-3, with D perhaps TRBD2 (6 bases). The CDR3 totals 19 residues. The V end was cut by 3 bases, the J end by 1 base, with 23 bases between. In germline, CDR1 is LGHDT, CDR2 YNNKEL (reference sequence). In DNA, the CDR3 is TGTGCCAGCAGCCACCCCCCCGACCATACCGGGACTCGCACAGATACGCAGTATTTT. This encodes CASSHPPDHTGTRTDTQYF.

The chain uses TRBV29-1 and TRBJ2-7; D ambiguous. The length of the CDR3 is 12 residues. Trimming stripped 6 bases from V and 2 bases from J, with 11 bases between. CDR1 is SQVTM and CDR2 is ANQGSEA in the germline V gene. CDR3: CSVGPGTYEQYF. The CDR3 bases are TGCAGCGTCGGGCCAGGAACCTACGAGCAGTACTTC.

V is TRBV19 and J is TRBJ1-2, with D hard to call. The CDR3 contains 12 residues. In germline, CDR1 is LNHDA, CDR2 SQIVND (reference sequence). V was shortened by 3 bases and J by 8 bases, with 10 bases between the two germline ends. For the CDR3, the DNA is TGTGCCAGTAGTATCCGGGGTGACGGCTACACCTTC. This gives the protein CASSIRGDGYTF.

This clonotype turned up a few times. This chain joins TRBV29-1 and TRBJ2-3; no clear D. CDR1 SQVTM and CDR2 ANQGSEA come from the germline V gene. V gave up 6 bases and J gave up 2 bases, with 9 bases separating them. The CDR3 contains 12 residues. The CDR3 sequence: CSVLGSTDTQYF. The DNA for the CDR3 is TGCAGCGTCCTAGGGTCCACAGATACGCAGTATTTT.

This clonotype was seen many times. V usage is TRBV20-1 and J usage is TRBJ2-2; perhaps TRBD1 as D (5 bases). Germline V gives CDR1 DFQATT, CDR2 SNEGSKA (reference sequence). This CDR3 is 13 amino acids long. Trimming left V 6 bases short and J 3 bases short, with 11 bases between. In nucleotides, the CDR3 is TGCAGTGCAGTACAGGCGGACACCGGGGAGCTGTTTTTT. This codes for CSAVQADTGELFF.

The table lists this clonotype with many counts. The gene calls are TRBV20-1 and TRBJ1-2; TRBD1 might be the D (6 bases). Trimming left V 6 bases short and J 7 bases short, with 15 bases between. This CDR3 contains 12 residues. Germline CDR1 and CDR2: DFQATT and SNEGSKA (reference sequence). The CDR3 nucleotides are TGCAGTGCCCTGTGGGGGGCTGGTGGCTACACCTTC. Translated, it gives CSALWGAGGYTF.

This clonotype showed up just once. The rearrangement uses TRBV7-9 and TRBJ1-1; no clear D gene. The CDR3 runs 11 residues. V was pared by 5 bases and J by 10 bases, with 11 bases between. CDR1 and CDR2 from the germline V gene are SEHNR and FQNEAQ (reference sequence). The CDR3 sequence is CASSPGVRAFF. CDR3 sequence (DNA): TGTGCCAGCAGCCCAGGAGTGAGAGCTTTCTTT.

The rearrangement joins TRBV29-1 to TRBJ1-1, with a weak D call TRBD1 (5 bases). The germline V gene encodes CDR1 SQVTM and CDR2 ANQGSEA. V gave up 2 bases and J gave up 0 bases, with 13 bases separating them. The CDR3 sequence is 15 residues long. The CDR3 bases are TGCAGCGTTGAACCTGGGGACCGGCTGAACACTGAAGCTTTCTTT. This gives the protein CSVEPGDRLNTEAFF.

The chain links TRBV10-2 to TRBJ2-7; D perhaps matches TRBD1 (6 bases). The germline CDR1 and CDR2 sequences are WSHSY and SAAADI. V was pared by 4 bases and J by 0 bases, with 10 bases between. This CDR3 has 14 amino acids. In DNA, the CDR3 is TGCGCCAGCAGTGGACAGGCGAGCTCCTACGAGCAGTACTTC. It specifies CASSGQASSYEQYF.

This clonotype has just one count. The V and J genes are TRBV25-1 and TRBJ2-5, with 10 bases fitting TRBD2. The CDR3 spans 15 residues. CDR1 is MGHDK and CDR2 is SYGVNS in the germline V gene. With 4 bases clipped from V and 5 bases from J, the junction kept 7 bases outside the gene matches. Written as DNA, the CDR3 is TGTGCCAGCAGTGCCCTAGCGGGGGCGGTGGAGACCCAGTACTTC. Translation gives CASSALAGAVETQYF.

This clonotype was counted at least ten times. The CDR3 coding sequence is TGTGCCAGCAGCTCCCCCGGGACTAGCGGTTACAATGAGCAGTTCTTC. Residues: CASSSPGTSGYNEQFF. The rearrangement uses TRBV7-9 and TRBJ2-1; 11 bases match TRBD2. The CDR3 extends over 16 amino acids. Looked up from germline, CDR1 is SEHNR and CDR2 is FQNEAQ (reference sequence). Trimming cost V 4 bases and J 4 bases; bases outside gene matches: 6.

This chain uses TRBV15 with TRBJ1-2; tentatively, D is TRBD1 (5 bases). Germline V gene sequence: CDR1 LNHNV, CDR2 YYDKDF (reference sequence). The length of the CDR3 is 15 residues. Trimming took off 1 base at V and 3 bases at J, with 12 bases between the two ends. The CDR3 loop is CATSRGGVGDYGYTF. CDR3 sequence (DNA): TGTGCCACCAGCAGAGGTGGGGTGGGGGACTATGGCTACACCTTC.

This clonotype was seen at least ten times. The chain is built from TRBV7-9 and TRBJ2-1; D is unresolved. CDR1 SEHNR and CDR2 FQNEAQ come from the germline V gene (reference sequence). The CDR3 consists of 17 residues. Between the trimmed V and J ends, which lost 5 bases and 1 base, there was a span of 18 bases. The CDR3 loop is CASSHPVGRWSYNEQFF. The DNA for the CDR3 is TGTGCCAGCAGCCATCCCGTCGGTCGGTGGTCCTACAATGAGCAGTTCTTC.